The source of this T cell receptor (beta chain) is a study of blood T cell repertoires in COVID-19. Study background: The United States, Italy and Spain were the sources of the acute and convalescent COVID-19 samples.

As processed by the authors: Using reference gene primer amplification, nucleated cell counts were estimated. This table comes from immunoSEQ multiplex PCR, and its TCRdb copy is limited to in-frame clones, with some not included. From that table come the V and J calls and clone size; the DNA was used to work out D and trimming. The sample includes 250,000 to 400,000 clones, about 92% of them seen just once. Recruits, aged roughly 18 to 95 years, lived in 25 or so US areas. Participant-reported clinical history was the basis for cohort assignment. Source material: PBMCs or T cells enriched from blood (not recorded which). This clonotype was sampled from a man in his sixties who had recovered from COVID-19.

Written as DNA, the CDR3 is TGTGCCAGCAGCTTGGTTACTCGTTCAGATACGCAGTATTTT. Translation: CASSLVTRSDTQYF. The chain couples TRBV5-5 to TRBJ2-3; D remains ambiguous. V lost 0 bases and J 4 bases, leaving 9 bases between the germline ends. Looked up from germline, CDR1 is SGHKS and CDR2 is YYEKEE (reference sequence). This CDR3 comprises 14 residues.